Shown below are 3 T cell receptor beta chains from a single sample sequenced in a study of blood T cell repertoires in COVID-19 (dated by TCRdb to 2019 to 2021). Libraries were made using the immunoSEQ multiplex PCR assay. Sourced from immuneACCESS, this table was stored by TCRdb with only in-frame sequences that have V and J called. A share of the clones is absent; for the studies checked, an unresolved V gene accounts for under half, and the remainder has no known explanation. The sample data list about 230,000 clones, and just under 90% of these were observed just once. The ten largest make up 3.5% to 4% of the sample. Specimen: PBMCs or T cells enriched from blood (not recorded which). All receptors come from a woman aged 25 to 39 with acute COVID-19.

The chain combines TRBV5-4 with TRBJ1-1; D remains unclear. The CDR3 runs to 13 residues. Looked up from germline, CDR1 is SGHNT and CDR2 is YYREEE (reference sequence). Deletions cut 2 bases from V and 1 base from J, with 6 bases between. The CDR3 nucleotides read TGTGCCAGCAGCTTTGGCACGAACACTGAAGCTTTCTTT. Amino acid sequence: CASSFGTNTEAFF. Filled out from reference TRBV5-4 and TRBJ1-1, the complete variable domain reads ETGVTQSPTHLIKTRGQQVTLRCSSQSGHNTVSWYQQALGQGPQFIFQYYREEENGRGNFPPRFSGLQFPNYSSELNVNALELDDSALYLCASSFGTNTEAFFGQGTRLTVV.

The V call is TRBV9, the J call TRBJ2-7; TRBD2 matches 8 bases. Germline trimming cut 0 bases from V and 2 bases from J; bases unmatched to any gene: 1. The length of the CDR3 is 14 residues. Looked up from germline, CDR1 is SGDLS and CDR2 is YYNGEE. CDR3 amino acids: CASSVAAGAYEQYF. CDR3 nucleotides: TGTGCCAGCAGCGTAGCAGCGGGGGCCTACGAGCAGTACTTC.

The V and J genes are TRBV10-1 and TRBJ1-1; D unresolved. V shed 5 bases and J shed 1 base, with 17 bases lying between them. Per germline, CDR1 WNHNN and CDR2 SYGVQD (reference sequence). There are 16 residues in the CDR3. This CDR3 is CASSPTGGSWNTEAFF. The CDR3 nucleotides read TGCGCCAGCAGTCCTACGGGAGGCAGTTGGAACACTGAAGCTTTCTTT.